A selection of T cell receptor beta chains follows, all from one sample in a study of technical replicates of blood from several donors. Clones were read by immunoSEQ multiplex PCR, and TCRdb kept only the in-frame ones, dropping some. The sample carries about 85,000 clones, just under 95% recorded once. The sequenced material came from T cells isolated from PBMCs. Source of these receptors: a human donor in good health. Both conserved end residues are part of each CDR3. D genes are given only for firm matches. Part of the rows lack a size; the others show once, few, many or a class for expanded clones.

>TRBJ1-5|TRBV4-2|NA|NA
CASSQGRGGQPQHF
TGTGCCAGCAGCCAAGGCAGGGGAGGGCAGCCCCAGCATTTT
>TRBJ2-3|TRBV6-1|NA|TRBD1
CASSAGTDTDTQYF
TGTGCCAGCAGTGCAGGGACAGACACAGATACGCAGTATTTT
>TRBJ2-1|TRBV2|NA|TRBD2
CASSSGEGQDEQFF
TGTGCCAGCAGTTCGGGGGAGGGCCAGGATGAGCAGTTCTTC
>TRBJ2-7|TRBV13|NA|TRBD1
CASSTQTGVTYEQYF
TGTGCCAGCAGCACCCAGACAGGGGTAACCTACGAGCAGTACTTC
>TRBJ2-7|TRBV28|NA|NA
CASRGTDPYEQYF
TGTGCCAGCAGGGGGACTGACCCTTACGAGCAGTACTTC
>TRBJ2-5|TRBV25-1|NA|NA
CASSLETQYF
TGTGCCAGCAGCTTGGAGACCCAGTACTTC
>TRBJ1-6|TRBV11-3|NA|NA
CASSPRDTGLPLHF
TGTGCCAGCAGCCCAAGGGATACAGGGCTCCCCCTCCACTTT
>TRBJ2-5|TRBV30|NA|NA
CAWSDRYSWTQYF
TGTGCCTGGAGTGATCGATACTCGTGGACCCAGTACTTC
>TRBJ2-7|TRBV5-1|NA|TRBD1
CASSRTGVYEQYF
TGCGCCAGCAGCCGGACAGGGGTCTACGAGCAGTACTTC
>TRBJ2-6|TRBV28|NA|NA
CASSSVSGANVLTF
TGTGCCAGCAGTTCTGTCTCTGGGGCCAACGTCCTGACTTTC
>TRBJ2-1|TRBV5-5|NA|NA
CASSLTGQSYNEQFF
TGTGCCAGCAGCTTAACCGGACAGTCCTACAATGAGCAGTTCTTC
>TRBJ2-3|TRBV2|NA|TRBD2
CASIAAGVADTQYF
TGTGCCAGCATAGCGGCGGGGGTCGCAGATACGCAGTATTTT
>TRBJ2-3|TRBV10-2|NA|NA
CASSDGLTDTQYF
TGCGCCAGCAGTGATGGACTCACAGATACGCAGTATTTT
>TRBJ2-1|TRBV7-2|NA|TRBD2
CASSLPGLAVHKQFF
TGTGCCAGCAGCTTACCGGGACTAGCAGTTCATAAGCAGTTCTTC
>TRBJ2-1|TRBV2|NA|TRBD2
CASSGLAGVFEQFF
TGTGCCAGCAGTGGACTAGCGGGAGTTTTTGAGCAGTTCTTC
>TRBJ2-6|TRBV14|NA|NA
CASNDNSGANVLTF
TGTGCCAGCAACGACAACTCTGGGGCCAACGTCCTGACTTTC
>TRBJ1-1|TRBV27|NA|TRBD1
CASSLRGTGYMNTEAFF
TGTGCCAGCAGTTTGCGTGGGACAGGGTACATGAACACTGAAGCTTTCTTT
>TRBJ1-5|TRBV27|NA|NA
CASSQSGPLFRDNQPQHF
TGTGCCAGCAGTCAGTCTGGGCCATTATTCAGGGACAATCAGCCCCAGCATTTT
>TRBJ2-1|TRBV10-3|NA|TRBD1
CAISGQGVNEQFF
TGTGCCATCAGCGGACAGGGGGTGAATGAGCAGTTCTTC
>TRBJ2-7|TRBV28|NA|NA
CASSLGTRPSEQYF
TGTGCCAGCAGTCTCGGGACTCGGCCGTCGGAGCAGTACTTC
>TRBJ1-5|TRBV7-9|NA|NA
CASSYDLLAGAQPQHF
TGTGCCAGCAGCTACGACCTCCTGGCAGGCGCTCAGCCCCAGCATTTT
>TRBJ2-3|TRBV9|NA|NA
CASSSPSGTDTQYF
TGTGCCAGCAGCTCTCCTAGCGGCACAGATACGCAGTATTTT
>TRBJ2-3|TRBV7-6|few|NA
CASSLYGTDTQYF
TGTGCCAGCAGCTTATATGGCACAGATACGCAGTATTTT
>TRBJ2-3|TRBV7-9|NA|TRBD1
CASRPRQGVTDTQYF
TGTGCCAGCAGACCCCGACAGGGCGTCACAGATACGCAGTATTTT
>TRBJ1-1|TRBV11-2|NA|TRBD1
CASKSQGVPEAFF
TGTGCCAGCAAAAGTCAGGGGGTCCCTGAAGCTTTCTTT
>TRBJ2-5|TRBV6-1|NA|TRBD1
CASSKEWDRGRETQYF
TGTGCCAGCAGTAAAGAATGGGACAGGGGGCGAGAGACCCAGTACTTC
>TRBJ1-1|TRBV7-8|NA|TRBD1
CASSVNRGMNTEAFF
TGTGCCAGCAGCGTAAACAGGGGGATGAACACTGAAGCTTTCTTT
>TRBJ2-1|TRBV2|NA|TRBD2
CASRVASGRAYNEQFF
TGTGCCAGCAGAGTCGCTAGCGGGAGGGCCTACAATGAGCAGTTCTTC
>TRBJ1-1|TRBV19|NA|NA
CASSRLDSLNTEAFF
TGTGCCAGTAGCCGTTTGGACAGTTTGAACACTGAAGCTTTCTTT
>TRBJ1-1|TRBV6-1|NA|TRBD1
CASSVRTGDTEAFF
TGTGCCAGCAGTGTACGGACAGGAGACACTGAAGCTTTCTTT
>TRBJ2-5|TRBV28|NA|TRBD2
CASDQGDYPQETQYF
TGTGCCAGCGATCAAGGGGACTACCCCCAAGAGACCCAGTACTTC
>TRBJ2-3|TRBV9|NA|NA
CASSSPTEFPPQRLFTDTQYF
TGTGCCAGCAGCTCCCCCACAGAGTTTCCCCCCCAGCGGTTATTCACAGATACGCAGTATTTT
>TRBJ1-1|TRBV28|NA|NA
CASSLGGTRRTEAFF
TGTGCCAGCAGTCTTGGGGGGACCCGTCGGACTGAAGCTTTCTTT
>TRBJ1-4|TRBV6-1|NA|NA
CASSDWGLLMVLFF
TGTGCCAGCAGTGACTGGGGGCTTCTTATGGTACTGTTTTTT
>TRBJ1-5|TRBV19|NA|NA
CASSNRQAGVNQPQHF
TGTGCCAGTAGTAACAGACAGGCTGGGGTCAATCAGCCCCAGCATTTT
>TRBJ2-1|TRBV6-4|NA|TRBD2
CASSASGVSYNEQFF
TGTGCCAGCAGTGCCAGCGGGGTCTCCTACAATGAGCAGTTCTTC
>TRBJ1-1|TRBV7-3|NA|NA
CASSLTFRENTEAFF
TGTGCCAGCAGCTTAACGTTCCGGGAGAACACTGAAGCTTTCTTT
>TRBJ2-3|TRBV5-6|NA|NA
CASTRPGADNTDTQYF
TGTGCCAGCACCCGTCCCGGAGCGGATAACACAGATACGCAGTATTTT
>TRBJ1-4|TRBV6-6|NA|TRBD1
CASNTDRDGEKLFF
TGTGCCAGCAACACAGACAGGGATGGTGAAAAACTGTTTTTT
>TRBJ1-1|TRBV4-1|NA|NA
CASSQGEGGGTEAFF
TGCGCCAGCAGCCAAGGAGAAGGGGGAGGGACTGAAGCTTTCTTT
>TRBJ2-1|TRBV7-6|NA|TRBD1
CASSLEIGQGENNEQFF
TGTGCCAGCAGCTTAGAGATAGGACAGGGGGAAAACAATGAGCAGTTCTTC
>TRBJ1-1|TRBV7-3|NA|TRBD1
CASSSGTGNTEAFF
TGTGCCAGCAGCTCCGGGACAGGGAACACTGAAGCTTTCTTT